This TCR beta chain was found in a study of immune characteristics of hereditary and idiopathic chronic pancreatitis. The study's findings and limits: Controls had less diverse, more clonal TCRbeta repertoires than both pancreatitis groups. This study excluded chronic pancreatitis caused by alcohol use. Hereditary versus idiopathic pancreatitis showed different Vbeta-Jbeta usage, including TRBV10, TRBV19, TRBV23, TRBV5.

Trimming shortened V by 7 bases and J by 6 bases, and 16 bases separated the two germline ends. CDR1 is MDHEN, CDR2 SYDVKM, per germline. This CDR3 contains 14 residues. Total pancreatectomy with islet autotransplantation was the source of the chronic pancreatitis pancreas tissue. Included chronic pancreatitis patients had no known history of diabetes. In its sample, this clone was seen a few times. No antigen is known for it. TCRdb's table, derived via immunoSEQ multiplex PCR, lists solely in-frame clones and lacks some. There are about 6,000 clones in the sample; about 70% occur only once, and roughly 6.6% lies in the top ten.

The TCR sequence derives from a human donor with chronic pancreatitis. Sequencing used pancreas tissue with hereditary chronic pancreatitis. The chain carries TRBV28 and TRBJ2-1; TRBD1 is a possible D gene (6 bases). The CDR3 protein is CASNRGEGVNEQFF. CDR3 DNA: TGTGCCAGCAACCGCGGAGAGGGGGTCAATGAGCAGTTCTTC.